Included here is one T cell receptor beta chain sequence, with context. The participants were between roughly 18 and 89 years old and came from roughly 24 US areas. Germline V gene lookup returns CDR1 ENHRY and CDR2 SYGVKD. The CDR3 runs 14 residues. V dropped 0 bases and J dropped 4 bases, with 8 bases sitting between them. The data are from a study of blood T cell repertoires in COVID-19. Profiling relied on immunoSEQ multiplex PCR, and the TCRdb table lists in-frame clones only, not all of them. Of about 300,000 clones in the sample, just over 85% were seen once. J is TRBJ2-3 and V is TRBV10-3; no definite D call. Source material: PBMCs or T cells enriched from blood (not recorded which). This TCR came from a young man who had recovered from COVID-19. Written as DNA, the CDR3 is TGTGCCATCAGTGAGTCGTCAAGCGCAGATACGCAGTATTTT. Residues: CAISESSSADTQYF.